The T cell receptor (beta chain) under discussion was sequenced for a study of T cells in Graves' hyperthyroidism and ophthalmopathy (dated by TCRdb to about 2019). General notes on the study: Peripheral blood samples were taken at initial diagnosis, before any treatment was given. Thyroid tissue and blood T-cell repertoires from several Graves' hyperthyroidism patients were also compared in the study. According to the paper, TCR Vbeta CDR3 sequencing was carried out on some 140 peripheral blood samples, which came from approximately 43 ophthalmopathy, under 85 hyperthyroidism and approximately 17 progressor patients. For training and testing, the 80 to 100 patients in the discovery cohort were randomly divided in a 7:3 ratio. TCR V-J signatures able to tell the groups apart were searched for in a discovery cohort of 100 patients, of whom around 42 had Graves' ophthalmopathy and 55 to 60 had stable Graves' hyperthyroidism. After sampling, hyperthyroidism patients received methimazole starting at 30 mg daily, and ophthalmopathy patients received high-dose intravenous methylprednisolone. Prospective prediction of ophthalmopathy was tested in an independent validation cohort consisting of about 20 hyperthyroidism patients and more than 15 patients who later progressed to ophthalmopathy. Study-wide findings and limitations: Most expanded thyroid clonotypes (frequency above 0.001) were also found in blood, which suggests that blood repertoires may mirror thyroid immune responses. A model built on a 13 V-J signature distinguished ophthalmopathy from stable hyperthyroidism, reaching 87.88% sensitivity and 81.08% specificity in cross-validation and 80%/75% in testing. In validation, the model predicted progression to ophthalmopathy a median of about 6.5 months before onset, with over 60% sensitivity and more than 72% specificity. No statistical method was used to set the sample size in advance, and investigators knew the group allocation.

In the ophthalmopathy patients, disease was moderately to severely active, with a Clinical Activity Score of 3 or more, a NOSPECS grade of 4 or more, and a duration of less than 3 months. Exclusion was applied to patients with uncontrolled infections, other autoimmune diseases, pregnancy or lactation. Diagnoses were established on the basis of clinical symptoms, serum thyroxine and TRAb, thyroid ultrasound, and orbital computed tomography. PBMCs were isolated from 8 to 10 ml of fresh peripheral blood by Ficoll-Paque density gradient centrifugation. Total RNA was extracted using Trizol reagent, and RNA quality was assessed on an Agilent 2100 Bioanalyzer. TCR beta CDR3 regions were amplified from RNA transcripts. A first-round RT-PCR of the TCR CDR3 used the HTBI primer set with the Qiagen OneStep RT-PCR kit. Libraries were constructed in a second round of multiplex PCR, after which size selection and purification were carried out. The libraries were sequenced on an Illumina HiSeq2000 using paired-end 100 bp reads. The study's processing was this. Raw data were processed with SOAPnuke, discarding reads with adapters, uncalled bases, mean Phred below 15, or no exact constant-primer or identifier match. High-quality paired reads were merged with COPE v1.2.5, and unique nucleotide sequences were defined as clonotypes. MiTCR v1.1 was used to align the clonotypes against IMGT TRBV, TRBD and TRBJ reference segments. Only V-J combinations with frequency above 0.0001, covering about 99% of repertoires, were analysed. The TCS score was defined as the ratio of F50 (clonal expansion) to E x V (chaos), calculated using BLOSUM62-based TCRdist between CDR3 peptides within each V-J. Welch's t-statistics and random forest reduced several hundred V-J features to fewer than 15, which were used in a naive Bayes classifier (R e1071). The public reads were reprocessed in TCRdb via fastp at Q25 and MiXCR, keeping in-frame beta chains. Rows are combined by CDR3 protein, so each entry shows the most common genes and DNA. The V and J calls here are based on TCRdb, not the publication. Counted in this sample were under 500,000 distinct CDR3 sequences; roughly 13% of them appeared once. In total, the top ten clones hold 25% to 30% of the sample.

This clonotype was seen repeatedly, ten times or more. Its antigen remains unidentified. Base qualities are not at hand, and no much larger clone is one base apart. Source material: blood. The receptor's source is a man over 45 with Graves' ophthalmopathy.

The CDR3 in this case is CASSLGTRGNEQFF. The nucleotide sequence is TGTGCCAGCAGCTTAGGGACGCGGGGCAATGAGCAGTTCTTC. The rearranged chain carries TRBV11-3 and TRBJ2-1, and TRBD2 may be the D gene, going by 6 matching bases. Between the V and J ends, shortened by 1 base and 6 bases respectively, the junction contains 10 bases. The germline V gene encodes CDR1 SGHNT and CDR2 YENEEA. The CDR3 starts with the cysteine, ends with the phenylalanine, and has 14 residues. Only the CDR3 region is kept as DNA, spanning 42 bases read in frame from base 1.